The present entry profiles one TCR beta chain with its context. This sample is drawn from a study of blood T cell repertoires in COVID-19. This CDR3 contains 14 residues. V lost 0 bases, J lost 6 bases, and 12 bases lay in between. The germline V gene encodes CDR1 MNHEY and CDR2 SVGEGT. Measured with immunoSEQ multiplex PCR; TCRdb has only the in-frame clones, and not every one. The sample lists about 120,000 clones, about four fifths occurring once. The clonotype comes from an elderly woman with acute or convalescent COVID-19. The sample was peripheral blood. J is TRBJ2-7 and V is TRBV6-2 or TRBV6-3; tentatively, D is TRBD2 (6 bases). The DNA of the CDR3 is TGTGCCAGCAGTTACTCTATGACTAGTTCCGAGCAGTACTTC. It codes for CASSYSMTSSEQYF.